The TCR beta chain described here comes from a study of T cell responses to AZD1222 COVID-19 vaccine. Findings and limits, study-wide: Baseline seropositivity occurred in only six or seven AZD1222 recipients. Donors were chiefly white British, with a greater number of females, and clonal diversity was perhaps underestimated.

CDR3 size: 11 residues. Trimming removed 10 bases from V and 5 bases from J, with 11 bases in between. Per the germline V gene, CDR1 is LNHDA and CDR2 is SQIVND (reference sequence). Profiling relied on immunoSEQ multiplex PCR, and the TCRdb table lists in-frame clones only, not all of them. This table holds tens of thousands of clones, under 90% found once. To note about this clone: The antigen remains undetermined.

The V gene is TRBV19, the J gene TRBJ2-5; D may be TRBD1 (5 bases). This sample comprised peripheral blood, obtained on day 0 of MenACWY control vaccination. This receptor was identified in an adult in good health. The CDR3 spells CATGPGETQYF. Here the CDR3 DNA reads TGTGCCACAGGGCCAGGGGAGACCCAGTACTTC. Variable domain in full (rest from reference TRBV19 and TRBJ2-5): DGGITQSPKYLFRKEGQNVTLSCEQNLNHDAMYWYRQDPGQGLRLIYYSQIVNDFQKGDIAEGYSVSREKKESFPLTVTSAQKNPTAFYLCATGPGETQYFGPGTRLLVL.